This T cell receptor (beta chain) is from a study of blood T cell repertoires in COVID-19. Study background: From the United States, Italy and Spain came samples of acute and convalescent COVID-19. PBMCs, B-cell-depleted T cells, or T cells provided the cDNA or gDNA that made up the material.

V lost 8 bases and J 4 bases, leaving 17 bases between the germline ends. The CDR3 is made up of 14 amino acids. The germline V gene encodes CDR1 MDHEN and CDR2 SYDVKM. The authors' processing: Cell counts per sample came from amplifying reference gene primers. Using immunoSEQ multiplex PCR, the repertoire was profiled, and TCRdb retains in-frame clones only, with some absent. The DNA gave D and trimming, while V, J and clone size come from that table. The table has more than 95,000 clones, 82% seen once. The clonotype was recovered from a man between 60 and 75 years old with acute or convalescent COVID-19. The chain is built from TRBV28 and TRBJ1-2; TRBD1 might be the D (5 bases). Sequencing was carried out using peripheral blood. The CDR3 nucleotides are TGTGCCAGCCACCAGCAAAGGGGCTTCTATGGCTACACCTTC. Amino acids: CASHQQRGFYGYTF.